This T cell receptor (beta chain) derives from a study of T cell responses to AZD1222 COVID-19 vaccine. The wider study: Recipients boosted at about 4 weeks or about 12 weeks are pooled. General study results and limits: In all cases, repertoires were sampled only after the peak T cell response. Along spike, vaccine-associated CD4 TCRs were found throughout, with dominance at 160-218 and 743-854. Clonal diversity may have been underestimated, and the donors were mostly white British, with more females than males.

As to this clone: Its specificity is not known.

The CDR3 sequence is 14 residues long. V shed 3 bases, J shed 6 bases, and the junction held 5 bases outside the gene matches. CDR1 and CDR2 from the germline V gene are MNHEY and SMNVEV (reference sequence). Profiled with immunoSEQ multiplex PCR; TCRdb holds only in-frame clones, not every one. The table has tens of thousands of clones, around 88% seen once; the top ten hold over 15%. Specimen: peripheral blood, collected on day 0 of AZD1222 vaccination. The V gene is TRBV27, the J gene TRBJ2-7; 10 bases map to TRBD1. The TCR sequence derives from an adult in good health. The CDR3 nucleotides read TGTGCCAGCAGTTTTCTGGGACAGGGGTTCGAGCAGTACTTC. As protein: CASSFLGQGFEQYF.